The rows below give T cell receptor beta chains drawn from one sample of a study of blood T cells in healthy people across ages. TCRdb called the 5' RACE reads again in MiXCR, with one record for every CDR3 protein. The sample consists of more than 750,000 distinct CDR3 sequences, 25% to 35% of them appearing once. The same sample was also studied in work on T cells of mothers and their children.

Sequencing was done on a sample of blood. These TCRs come from a woman in her forties in good health. Both conserved end residues are part of each CDR3. Each record gives: D gene, clone size, J gene, V gene, CDR3 protein, CDR3 DNA. The D gene is left open where the match is weak. The size entry is marked missing in some rows and otherwise reads once, few, many or a size class.

d_gene: NA
abundance: NA
j_gene: TRBJ2-3
v_gene: TRBV28
CDR3aa: CASSLRSASTDTQYF
CDR3nt: TGTGCCAGCAGTTTACGGTCGGCTAGCACAGATACGCAGTATTTT

d_gene: TRBD2
abundance: NA
j_gene: TRBJ2-4
v_gene: TRBV3-1
CDR3aa: CASSQNSGLVSIQYF
CDR3nt: TGTGCCAGCAGCCAGAACTCGGGACTAGTTTCCATTCAGTACTTC

d_gene: TRBD1
abundance: few
j_gene: TRBJ2-5
v_gene: TRBV12-3/TRBV12-4
CDR3aa: CASSGDSQETQYF
CDR3nt: TGTGCCAGCAGTGGGGACAGCCAAGAGACCCAGTACTTC

d_gene: NA
abundance: NA
j_gene: TRBJ1-1
v_gene: TRBV10-3
CDR3aa: CAIRKTGQNTEAFF
CDR3nt: TGTGCCATCAGGAAAACGGGACAGAACACTGAAGCTTTCTTT

d_gene: NA
abundance: many
j_gene: TRBJ2-5
v_gene: TRBV5-6
CDR3aa: CASSLVDWQETQYF
CDR3nt: TGTGCCAGCAGCTTGGTGGATTGGCAAGAGACCCAGTACTTC

d_gene: TRBD1
abundance: many
j_gene: TRBJ2-4
v_gene: TRBV5-1
CDR3aa: CASSGGTGIGQYF
CDR3nt: TGCGCCAGCAGCGGAGGGACAGGGATAGGGCAGTACTTC

d_gene: NA
abundance: many
j_gene: TRBJ2-6
v_gene: TRBV21-1
CDR3aa: CASSPSGSGANVLTF
CDR3nt: TGTGCCAGCAGCCCCTCGGGTTCTGGGGCCAACGTCCTGACTTTC

d_gene: NA
abundance: few
j_gene: TRBJ2-5
v_gene: TRBV5-1
CDR3aa: CASSPAGGREETQYF
CDR3nt: TGCGCCAGCAGCCCCGCTGGGGGGCGGGAAGAGACCCAGTACTTC

d_gene: TRBD2
abundance: NA
j_gene: TRBJ2-1
v_gene: TRBV7-2
CDR3aa: CASRTSGGGPEEQFF
CDR3nt: TGTGCCAGCAGGACTAGCGGAGGGGGCCCAGAAGAGCAGTTCTTC

d_gene: NA
abundance: NA
j_gene: TRBJ2-1
v_gene: TRBV3-1
CDR3aa: CASSQVRSNHNEQFF
CDR3nt: TGTGCCAGCAGCCAAGTTCGCAGCAATCACAATGAGCAGTTCTTC

d_gene: TRBD1
abundance: NA
j_gene: TRBJ2-1
v_gene: TRBV15
CDR3aa: CATSARGQGNEQFF
CDR3nt: TGTGCCACCAGCGCCCGAGGACAGGGGAATGAGCAGTTCTTC

d_gene: NA
abundance: few
j_gene: TRBJ2-5
v_gene: TRBV7-9
CDR3aa: CASIPPQGAEETQYF
CDR3nt: TGTGCCAGCATCCCACCACAAGGGGCAGAAGAGACCCAGTACTTC

d_gene: NA
abundance: many
j_gene: TRBJ2-7
v_gene: TRBV6-2/TRBV6-3
CDR3aa: CASINFGDHRHEQYF
CDR3nt: TGTGCCAGCATAAACTTCGGGGACCATCGCCACGAGCAGTACTTC

d_gene: TRBD2
abundance: few
j_gene: TRBJ2-1
v_gene: TRBV7-2
CDR3aa: CASNSLRRAGDDNEQFF
CDR3nt: TGTGCCAGCAACTCCCTCCGACGAGCGGGGGACGACAATGAGCAGTTCTTC

d_gene: TRBD2
abundance: few
j_gene: TRBJ2-3
v_gene: TRBV6-1
CDR3aa: CASRDRGTSGGVDTQYF
CDR3nt: TGTGCCAGCAGGGATAGGGGGACTAGCGGGGGGGTGGATACGCAGTATTTT

d_gene: TRBD1
abundance: NA
j_gene: TRBJ1-1
v_gene: TRBV7-2
CDR3aa: CASSQVSWTGGLGTEAFF
CDR3nt: TGTGCCAGCAGCCAGGTATCATGGACAGGGGGCTTGGGCACTGAAGCTTTCTTT

d_gene: NA
abundance: few
j_gene: TRBJ1-6
v_gene: TRBV6-6
CDR3aa: CATTGLPYNSPLHF
CDR3nt: TGTGCCACCACAGGGTTACCCTATAATTCACCCCTCCACTTT

d_gene: NA
abundance: NA
j_gene: TRBJ2-5
v_gene: TRBV5-1
CDR3aa: CASSLPTSLGETQYF
CDR3nt: TGCGCCAGCAGCTTGCCCACCTCATTAGGGGAGACCCAGTACTTC

d_gene: NA
abundance: few
j_gene: TRBJ2-6
v_gene: TRBV5-1
CDR3aa: CASRNIFGRDNSGANVLTF
CDR3nt: TGCGCCAGCAGAAACATCTTTGGCAGGGACAACTCTGGGGCCAACGTCCTGACTTTC

d_gene: NA
abundance: few
j_gene: TRBJ2-7
v_gene: TRBV30
CDR3aa: CASANGAFYEQYF
CDR3nt: TGTGCCTCGGCTAACGGGGCCTTCTACGAGCAGTACTTC

d_gene: NA
abundance: few
j_gene: TRBJ2-5
v_gene: TRBV5-1
CDR3aa: CTSSQQQVGETQYF
CDR3nt: TGCACCAGCAGCCAGCAGCAAGTGGGGGAGACCCAGTACTTC

d_gene: NA
abundance: NA
j_gene: TRBJ2-3
v_gene: TRBV13
CDR3aa: CAISVGPWTDTQYF
CDR3nt: TGTGCCATATCCGTTGGACCGTGGACAGATACGCAGTATTTT

d_gene: TRBD1
abundance: few
j_gene: TRBJ1-2
v_gene: TRBV10-3
CDR3aa: CAISEPGQGGYTF
CDR3nt: TGTGCCATCAGTGAGCCCGGACAGGGTGGCTACACCTTC

d_gene: TRBD2
abundance: NA
j_gene: TRBJ2-1
v_gene: TRBV5-5
CDR3aa: CASSSYLAGGRGEQFF
CDR3nt: TGTGCTAGCAGCTCTTACCTAGCGGGGGGGCGCGGTGAGCAGTTCTTC

d_gene: NA
abundance: NA
j_gene: TRBJ1-1
v_gene: TRBV20-1
CDR3aa: CSALKWDTEAFF
CDR3nt: TGCAGTGCTTTAAAATGGGACACTGAAGCTTTCTTT

d_gene: NA
abundance: NA
j_gene: TRBJ1-2
v_gene: TRBV7-2
CDR3aa: CASSSRGLNYGYTF
CDR3nt: TGTGCCAGCAGCTCCAGGGGCCTAAACTATGGCTACACCTTC

d_gene: NA
abundance: NA
j_gene: TRBJ2-1
v_gene: TRBV4-2
CDR3aa: CASTQLWGTLGSYNEQFF
CDR3nt: TGTGCCAGCACCCAACTCTGGGGTACCCTAGGCTCCTACAATGAGCAGTTCTTC

d_gene: TRBD2
abundance: few
j_gene: TRBJ2-3
v_gene: TRBV6-5
CDR3aa: CAGSYSGASGGAITDTQYF
CDR3nt: TGTGCCGGCAGTTACTCTGGAGCGAGCGGGGGGGCAATAACAGATACGCAGTATTTT

d_gene: NA
abundance: few
j_gene: TRBJ1-2
v_gene: TRBV5-5
CDR3aa: CASSRDYVNYGYTF
CDR3nt: TGTGCCAGCAGTCGGGACTACGTAAACTATGGCTACACCTTC

d_gene: NA
abundance: many
j_gene: TRBJ2-1
v_gene: TRBV7-9
CDR3aa: CASSLKDSYNEQFF
CDR3nt: TGTGCCAGCAGCTTGAAGGACAGCTACAATGAGCAGTTCTTC

d_gene: TRBD1
abundance: NA
j_gene: TRBJ2-1
v_gene: TRBV7-9
CDR3aa: CASSDRGRNEQFF
CDR3nt: TGTGCCAGCTCAGACAGGGGGCGGAATGAGCAGTTCTTC

d_gene: NA
abundance: many
j_gene: TRBJ2-3
v_gene: TRBV20-1
CDR3aa: CSATITDTQYF
CDR3nt: TGCAGTGCTACTATAACAGATACGCAGTATTTT

d_gene: NA
abundance: few
j_gene: TRBJ1-5
v_gene: TRBV7-2
CDR3aa: CASSFQPYQPQHF
CDR3nt: TGTGCCAGCAGCTTCCAACCATATCAGCCCCAGCATTTT

d_gene: NA
abundance: many
j_gene: TRBJ1-5
v_gene: TRBV10-3
CDR3aa: CAISAGVYQPQHF
CDR3nt: TGTGCCATCAGTGCGGGGGTTTATCAGCCCCAGCATTTT

d_gene: NA
abundance: NA
j_gene: TRBJ1-2
v_gene: TRBV3-1
CDR3aa: CASSQGTSYGYTF
CDR3nt: TGTGCCAGCAGCCAAGGTACTAGCTATGGCTACACCTTC

d_gene: TRBD2
abundance: few
j_gene: TRBJ2-2
v_gene: TRBV5-5
CDR3aa: CASSFLGLAGGTGELFF
CDR3nt: TGTGCCAGCAGCTTTCTGGGACTAGCGGGGGGCACCGGGGAGCTGTTTTTT

d_gene: TRBD2
abundance: many
j_gene: TRBJ2-1
v_gene: TRBV29-1
CDR3aa: CSAQRWAPSGGPNSYNEQFF
CDR3nt: TGCAGCGCCCAGAGGTGGGCCCCTAGCGGGGGCCCTAACTCCTACAATGAGCAGTTCTTC

d_gene: NA
abundance: many
j_gene: TRBJ2-5
v_gene: TRBV7-8
CDR3aa: CASSLGAVGETQYF
CDR3nt: TGTGCCAGCAGCTTAGGAGCTGTCGGGGAGACCCAGTACTTC

d_gene: TRBD1
abundance: many
j_gene: TRBJ2-5
v_gene: TRBV7-2
CDR3aa: CASSPRQGPGETQYF
CDR3nt: TGTGCCAGCAGCCCCAGACAGGGCCCGGGCGAGACCCAGTACTTC

d_gene: NA
abundance: NA
j_gene: TRBJ1-5
v_gene: TRBV28
CDR3aa: CASIPTSLNPPQHF
CDR3nt: TGTGCCAGCATTCCAACGAGCCTCAATCCGCCCCAGCATTTT